This record concerns one T cell receptor beta chain sequence. The junction does not match germline at one end; this may be a read error. The source of the sample is a study of blood T cell repertoires in COVID-19. This CDR3 contains 16 residues. Germline CDR1 LNHNV, CDR2 YYDKDF (reference sequence). The authors' processing: Counts of nucleated cells, estimated from reference gene primer amplification, were obtained. Some clones are missing from TCRdb's copy, which holds only in-frame ones; the method was immunoSEQ multiplex PCR. V and J calls and clone size follow that table, whereas D and trimming were derived from the DNA. The table shows about 45,000 clones, with roughly 80% occurring only once.

Material: peripheral blood. This receptor was obtained from a man between 65 and 79 years old with acute or convalescent COVID-19. The gene calls are TRBV15 and TRBJ1-2, with D perhaps TRBD1 (6 bases). For the CDR3, the DNA is TGTGCCACCAGCGGAGAGGGGAACAGGGAGAACTATGGCTACACCTTC. It encodes CATSGEGNRENYGYTF.